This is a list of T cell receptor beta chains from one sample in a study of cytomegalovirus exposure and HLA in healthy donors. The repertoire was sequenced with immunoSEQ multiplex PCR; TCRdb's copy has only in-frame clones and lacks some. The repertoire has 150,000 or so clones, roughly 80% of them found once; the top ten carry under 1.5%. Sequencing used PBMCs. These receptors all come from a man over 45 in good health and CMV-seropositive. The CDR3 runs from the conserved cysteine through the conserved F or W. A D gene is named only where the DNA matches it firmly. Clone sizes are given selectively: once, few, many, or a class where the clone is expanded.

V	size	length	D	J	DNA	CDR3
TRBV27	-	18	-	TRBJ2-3	TGTGCCAGCAGTTTAAAACCGCCTTCTTTGGAGGGAGCAGATACGCAGTATTTT	CASSLKPPSLEGADTQYF
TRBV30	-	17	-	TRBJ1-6	TGTGCCTGGAGATTCCGTCATCGGAGCTCCTATAATTCACCCCTCCACTTT	CAWRFRHRSSYNSPLHF
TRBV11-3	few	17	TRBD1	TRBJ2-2	TGTGCCAGCAGCTTAGTACCGGGACAGGGAAGGACCGGGGAGCTGTTTTTT	CASSLVPGQGRTGELFF
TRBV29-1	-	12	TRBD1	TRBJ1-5	TGCAGCGTTGGGACAGGGACCCAGCCCCAGCATTTT	CSVGTGTQPQHF
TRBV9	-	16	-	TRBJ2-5	TGTGCCAGCAGCGCCTCAGGCGGGGGAGGGGGGGAGACCCAGTACTTC	CASSASGGGGGETQYF
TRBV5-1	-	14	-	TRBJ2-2	TGCGCCAGCAGCTTGGCCAGTCCTACCGGGGAGCTGTTTTTT	CASSLASPTGELFF
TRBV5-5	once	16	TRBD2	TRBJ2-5	TGTGCCAGCAGCGATCCGGGACTAGCGGGATCAGAGACCCAGTACTTC	CASSDPGLAGSETQYF
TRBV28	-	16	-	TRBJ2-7	TGTGCCAGCAGTTTACCTATTAGCGGAAGCTCCTACGAGCAGTACTTC	CASSLPISGSSYEQYF
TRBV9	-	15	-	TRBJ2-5	TGTGCCAGCAGCGTAGGGGGGGTAGGTGGTGAGACCCAGTACTTC	CASSVGGVGGETQYF
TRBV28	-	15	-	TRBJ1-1	TGTGCCAGCAGAAACCAAGGCAACAGGAACACTGAAGCTTTCTTT	CASRNQGNRNTEAFF
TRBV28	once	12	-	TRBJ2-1	TGTGCCAGTAGACTTACGTACAATGAGCAGTTCTTC	CASRLTYNEQFF
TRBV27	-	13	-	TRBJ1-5	TGTGCCAGCAGCTGGGGGGAGGATCAGCCCCAGCATTTT	CASSWGEDQPQHF
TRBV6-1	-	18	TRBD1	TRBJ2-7	TGTGCCAGCAGTGAAGGCCGGGACAGGATACAGAGCTCCTACGAGCAGTACTTC	CASSEGRDRIQSSYEQYF
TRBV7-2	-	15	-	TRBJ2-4	TGTGCCAGCAGTCCGGTCCAGGGGTGGAAAAACATTCAGTACTTC	CASSPVQGWKNIQYF
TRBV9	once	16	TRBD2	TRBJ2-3	TGTGCCAGCAGCACCTCACTAGCGGGTATTACAGATACGCAGTATTTT	CASSTSLAGITDTQYF
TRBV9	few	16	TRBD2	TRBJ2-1	TGTGCCAGCAGCGTAGACCTCCTAGCGGGGTACAATGAGCAGTTCTTC	CASSVDLLAGYNEQFF
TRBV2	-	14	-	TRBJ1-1	TGTGCCACCGGGACTCTTACTATGAACACTGAAGCTTTCTTT	CATGTLTMNTEAFF
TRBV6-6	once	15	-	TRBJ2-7	TGTGCCAGCAGTTACTCTGCGGGCCCCGGAGCTGTGCAGTACTTC	CASSYSAGPGAVQYF
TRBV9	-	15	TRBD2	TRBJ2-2	TGTGCCAGCAGCGTAGTCCCTAGCGGGAGCGGGGAGCTGTTTTTT	CASSVVPSGSGELFF
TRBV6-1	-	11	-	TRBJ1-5	TGTGCCAGCCGGGGAGATCAGCCCCAGCATTTT	CASRGDQPQHF
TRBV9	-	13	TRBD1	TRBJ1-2	TGTGCCAGCAGCAGGACAGGGAACTATGGCTACACCTTC	CASSRTGNYGYTF
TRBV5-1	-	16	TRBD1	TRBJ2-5	TGCGCCAGCAGCTTTGAACCCGGGACAGGGGAGGAGACCCAGTACTTC	CASSFEPGTGEETQYF
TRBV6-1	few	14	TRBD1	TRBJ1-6	TGTGCCAGCAGCTTGCTAACAGGGGACTCACCCCTCCACTTT	CASSLLTGDSPLHF
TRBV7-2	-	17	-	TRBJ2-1	TGTGCCAGCAGCTCAACCGCGACTAGTAGCTCCTACAATGAGCAGTTCTTC	CASSSTATSSSYNEQFF
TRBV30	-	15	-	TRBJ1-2	TGTGCCTGGAGTCACAGACAGCTCTATAACTATGGCTACACCTTC	CAWSHRQLYNYGYTF
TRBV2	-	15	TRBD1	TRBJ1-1	TGTGCCAGCAGTGTTTTAGGACAGGGGGCTGCTGAAGCTTTCTTT	CASSVLGQGAAEAFF
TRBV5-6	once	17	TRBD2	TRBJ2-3	TGTGCCAGCAGCTTGAGGACTAGCGGGCAAGCCACAGATACGCAGTATTTT	CASSLRTSGQATDTQYF
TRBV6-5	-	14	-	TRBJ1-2	TGTGCCAGCAGTCCTACCCCCTTTTCAAGTGGCTACACCTTC	CASSPTPFSSGYTF
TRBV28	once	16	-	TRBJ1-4	TGTGCCAGCAGCTACAGCTCAGGGCCAATTGGGGAAAAACTGTTTTTT	CASSYSSGPIGEKLFF
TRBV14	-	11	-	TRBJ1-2	TGTGCCAGCCTCATAGGGGGAGGCTACACCTTC	CASLIGGGYTF
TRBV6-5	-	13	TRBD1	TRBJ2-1	TGTGCCAGCAGAAGAGACAGGGTCGATGAGCAGTTCTTC	CASRRDRVDEQFF
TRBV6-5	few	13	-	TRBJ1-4	TGTGCCAGCAGTACTATACGTGGAGGAAAACTGTTTTTT	CASSTIRGGKLFF
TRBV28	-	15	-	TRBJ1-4	TGTGCCAGCAGTTTAGGATCGGAGGGGAATGAAAAACTGTTTTTT	CASSLGSEGNEKLFF
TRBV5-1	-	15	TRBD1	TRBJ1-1	TGCGCCAGCAGCTTATTACAGGGGGGGAGCACTGAAGCTTTCTTT	CASSLLQGGSTEAFF
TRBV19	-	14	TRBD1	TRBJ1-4	TGTGCCAGTAGCCAGGGGGCTGGCGGTGAAAAACTGTTTTTT	CASSQGAGGEKLFF
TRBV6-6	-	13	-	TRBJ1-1	TGTGCCAGCAGTCGTCCGGGGGGCCCAGAAGCTTTCTTT	CASSRPGGPEAFF
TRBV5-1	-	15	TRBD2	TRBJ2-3	TGCGCCAGCAGCGGCGGGACTAGCGGCACAGATACGCAGTATTTT	CASSGGTSGTDTQYF
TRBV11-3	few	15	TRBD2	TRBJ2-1	TGTGCCAGCAGCCGGGCGGGAGGGCTAGGCAATGAGCAGTTCTTC	CASSRAGGLGNEQFF